The 24 T cell receptor beta chains presented below share a single source sample, sequenced in a study of T cell repertoires in cytomegalovirus infection. TCRdb analysed the reads with MiXCR anew, one entry per CDR3 protein. The sample includes around 320,000 distinct CDR3 sequences, more than 8% of them seen just once. Sequencing was done on a sample of PBMCs. The receptors were sampled from a human donor in good health (CMV status not recorded). Some clones in this sample may be carry-over from other donors' samples.

CDR3 sequence reads: CSAGSSSYNEQFF. The CDR3 DNA reads TGCAGTGCTGGGTCCAGCTCCTACAATGAGCAGTTCTTC. This chain links TRBV20-1 with TRBJ2-1; unclear D gene. CDR3 length equals 13 residues. Trimming removed 5 bases from V and 0 bases from J, with 8 bases in between. Germline values: CDR1 DFQATT, CDR2 SNEGSKA (reference sequence).

This clonotype was counted only a few times. V gene TRBV20-1 combines with J gene TRBJ2-5, with 11 positions matching TRBD2. From germline, CDR1 is DFQATT and CDR2 SNEGSKA (reference sequence). This CDR3 is built from 14 residues. The V and J ends lost 6 bases and 1 base, in that order; junction bases with no gene match: 4. DNA for the CDR3: TGCAGTGCCACCCTAGCGGGGGGCCAAGAGACCCAGTACTTC. Amino acid sequence: CSATLAGGQETQYF.

This clonotype was counted ten times or more. This chain links TRBV11-2 with TRBJ2-3; maybe TRBD2 (5 bases). Germline V gene sequence: CDR1 SGHAT, CDR2 FQNNGV. This CDR3 is 15 amino acids long. The ends were cut back, 1 base at V and 2 bases at J, with 10 bases in the middle. In DNA form, the CDR3 reads TGTGCCAGCAGCTTAGCGGGATTTCACACAGATACGCAGTATTTT. This translates into CASSLAGFHTDTQYF.

This clonotype was seen repeatedly, ten times or more. The V and J genes are TRBV12-3 or TRBV12-4 and TRBJ2-1; D not resolved. Deletions cut 4 bases from V and 7 bases from J, with 2 bases between. This CDR3 is built from 10 residues. In DNA form, the CDR3 reads TGTGCCAGCAGTTCAAATGAGCAGTTCTTC. It yields the protein CASSSNEQFF.

This clonotype showed up many times. This chain uses TRBV7-2 with TRBJ2-7, with 8 positions matching TRBD1. J was trimmed by 4 bases and V by 5 bases; bases with no gene match: 10. This CDR3 region has 15 residues. Per the germline V gene, CDR1 is SGHTA and CDR2 is FQGNSA. CDR3 region: CASSATGGLGYEQYF. CDR3 DNA sequence: TGTGCCAGCAGCGCCACAGGGGGGCTAGGGTACGAGCAGTACTTC.

The rearrangement links TRBV20-1 to TRBJ2-1; D is undetermined. This CDR3 is 13 amino acids long. The V end lost 5 bases, the J end lost 0 bases, and 8 bases lay between the germline ends. CDR1 is DFQATT, CDR2 SNEGSKA, per germline (reference sequence). The CDR3 DNA sequence: TGCAGTGCTCCCATAGGCTCCTACAATGAGCAGTTCTTC. Protein product: CSAPIGSYNEQFF.

This clonotype was seen only a few times. This chain joins TRBV5-1 and TRBJ2-1, with TRBD2 matching 9 bases. Germline V lookup: CDR1 SGHRS, CDR2 YFSETQ. CDR3 size: 18 residues. V gave up 4 bases and J gave up 8 bases; unmatched junction bases: 19. The chain's CDR3 is CASSRGGLAGLPADEQFF. In nucleotides, the CDR3 is TGCGCCAGCAGCAGGGGTGGTCTAGCGGGGCTCCCTGCCGATGAGCAGTTCTTC.

About this clonotype itself: Here the CDR3 omits its conserved ending phenylalanine or tryptophan, so a read error is the likely source. Because the CDR3's place on the DNA is in doubt, the DNA is left out and the CDR3 is given as listed by TCRdb. The genes are TRBV27 and TRBJ2-7; the table's D call, TRBD1, has no DNA check behind it. Germline lookup yields CDR1 MNHEY and CDR2 SMNVEV (reference sequence). Counting both end residues, the CDR3 totals 9 amino acids. This CDR3 is CASSLDREY.

The sample holds a few counts of this clonotype. The chain is built from TRBV28 and TRBJ1-6; D gene unclear. CDR3 length: 13 residues. Germline V gives CDR1 MDHEN, CDR2 SYDVKM. With 5 bases removed from V and 10 bases from J, the gap between germline ends came to 12 bases. In DNA form, the CDR3 reads TGTGCCAGCAGTCCAAACCAGGAATCACCCCTCCACTTT. Its protein product is CASSPNQESPLHF.

In its sample, this clonotype was seen a few times. The CDR3 is CASSPSAGGGNEQFF. In DNA, the CDR3 is TGTGCCAGCAGCCCAAGCGCGGGGGGGGGGAATGAGCAGTTCTTC. This sequence joins TRBV7-8 and TRBJ2-1; TRBD2 agrees at 9 bases. The CDR3 extends over 15 amino acids. Germline V gene lookup returns CDR1 SGHVS and CDR2 FQNEAQ. Trimming cost V 5 bases and J 7 bases; bases outside gene matches: 9.

This clonotype was seen at least ten times. CDR3 in amino acids: CASSLPGMYTEAFF. The CDR3 DNA follows: TGTGCCAGCAGCTTACCAGGGATGTACACTGAAGCTTTCTTT. The chain joins TRBV7-6 to TRBJ1-1, with D maybe TRBD1 (5 bases). From germline, CDR1 is SGHVS and CDR2 FNYEAQ. CDR3 length equals 14 residues. Trimming shortened V by 2 bases and J by 3 bases, and 10 bases separated the two germline ends.

This clonotype has a handful of counts. The CDR3 DNA reads TGTGCCAGCAGCCAGGAAAGTACTACCAAGAGATCCCAGTACTTC. Its protein is CASSQESTTKRSQYF. The V and J genes are TRBV28 and TRBJ2-5, with unresolved D. V shed 6 bases and J shed 9 bases, with 23 bases lying between them. This CDR3 is 15 amino acids long. Germline lookup yields CDR1 MDHEN and CDR2 SYDVKM.

This clonotype was seen many times. J is TRBJ2-7 and V is TRBV28, with 8 bases aligning to TRBD1. This CDR3 contains 14 residues. With V trimmed by 7 bases and J by 6 bases, 11 bases remained unmatched. Germline V gene sequence: CDR1 MDHEN, CDR2 SYDVKM. The CDR3 DNA follows: TGTGCCAGCACCCTGGACAGGGTAGAGACCGAGCAGTACTTC. Its protein is CASTLDRVETEQYF. Using reference TRBV28 and TRBJ2-7 for the parts outside the CDR3, the full variable domain is DVKVTQSSRYLVKRTGEKVFLECVQDMDHENMFWYRQDPGLGLRLIYFSYDVKMKEKGDIPEGYSVSREKKERFSLILESASTNQTSMYLCASTLDRVETEQYFGPGTRLTVT.

The chain joins TRBV12-3 or TRBV12-4 to TRBJ2-7; D is possibly TRBD1 or TRBD2 (7 bases each). The CDR3 extends over 12 amino acids. Trimming removed 8 bases at V and 3 bases at J, with 11 bases between. The DNA of the CDR3 is TGTGCCAGCGGGGGGGACAGCTACGAGCAGTACTTC. It translates to CASGGDSYEQYF.

The table lists this clonotype with a few counts. The CDR3 DNA follows: TGTGCCAGCAGTTTGAAGTCTAGCGGGGGGTACGAGCAGTACTTC. Translation: CASSLKSSGGYEQYF. J is TRBJ2-7 and V is TRBV12-3 or TRBV12-4, with TRBD2 identical over 11 bases. The V and J ends lost 3 bases and 4 bases, in that order; junction bases with no gene match: 5. CDR3 size: 15 residues.

This clonotype appeared many times. The gene calls are TRBV7-2 and TRBJ2-2; D is undetermined. V lost 2 bases and J lost 6, with 7 bases in between. The CDR3 runs 13 residues. The germline V gene encodes CDR1 SGHTA and CDR2 FQGNSA. In nucleotides, the CDR3 is TGTGCCAGCAGCTTAAAAATCGCCGGGGAGCTGTTTTTT. Protein sequence: CASSLKIAGELFF.

This clonotype has only a few counts. The V gene is TRBV27, the J gene TRBJ1-4; D gene unclear. V was cut by 6 bases and J by 5 bases, with 10 bases left in between. CDR3 length: 13 amino acids. The V gene's germline CDR1 is MNHEY and CDR2 SMNVEV (reference sequence). CDR3 amino acids: CASSRYRNEKLFF. DNA for the CDR3: TGTGCCAGCAGCCGCTACAGAAATGAAAAACTGTTTTTT.

A remark on this clonotype: This may be a read error, as it is one base from a much larger clone. This chain uses TRBV7-2 with TRBJ1-1; perhaps TRBD1 as D (5 bases). V lost 2 bases, J lost 8 bases, and 6 bases lay in between. Per germline, CDR1 SGHTA and CDR2 FQGNSA. The CDR3 is 11 amino acids. CDR3 in amino acids: CTSSLHREAFF. The CDR3, as DNA: TGTACCAGCAGCTTACACAGGGAAGCTTTCTTT. Full variable domain (remainder filled in from reference TRBV7-2 and TRBJ1-1): GAGVSQSPSNKVTEKGKDVELRCDPISGHTALYWYRQSLGQGLEFLIYFQGNSAPDKSGLPSDRFSAERTGGSVSTLTIQRTQQEDSAVYLCTSSLHREAFFGQGTRLTVV.

This clonotype was picked up many times. This chain joins TRBV7-2 and TRBJ1-4, with D uncertain. The CDR3 has 13 residues. The germline gives CDR1 SGHTA, CDR2 FQGNSA. Trimming took off 3 bases at V and 7 bases at J, with 9 bases between the two ends. In DNA form, the CDR3 reads TGTGCCAGCAGCTTTAGTGTTCGTGAAAAACTGTTTTTT. Amino acid sequence: CASSFSVREKLFF.

Only a few counts were recorded for this clonotype. The chain joins TRBV18 to TRBJ2-7; 7 bases are a match to TRBD2. Germline values: CDR1 KGHSH, CDR2 LQKENI. The J segment lost 2 bases and the V segment lost 3 bases, leaving 4 bases of the junction unmatched. The CDR3 extends over 14 amino acids. The CDR3 DNA reads as TGTGCCAGCTCACCCGGACTAGAGGCCTACGAGCAGTACTTC. This sequence encodes CASSPGLEAYEQYF.

The table lists this clonotype with many counts. The V and J genes are TRBV28 and TRBJ2-7; possibly TRBD1 or TRBD2 for D (5 bases each). The V and J ends lost 6 bases and 3 bases respectively, with 15 bases between them. The CDR3 totals 14 residues. In germline, CDR1 is MDHEN, CDR2 SYDVKM. CDR3 residues: CASRKPGTSYEQYF. CDR3 DNA sequence: TGTGCCAGCAGAAAACCCGGGACGAGCTACGAGCAGTACTTC.

V is TRBV12-3 or TRBV12-4 and J is TRBJ1-1; 9 positions match TRBD1. Unmatched junction bases numbered 5, after V lost 3 bases and J lost 6 bases. CDR3 length: 14 residues. This chain's CDR3 is CASSLVTGGAEAFF. The CDR3, as DNA: TGTGCCAGCAGTTTGGTCACAGGGGGCGCTGAAGCTTTCTTT.

The chain uses TRBV25-1 and TRBJ2-1, with a weak D call TRBD2 (6 bases). This CDR3 is 15 amino acids long. Germline V gene lookup returns CDR1 MGHDK and CDR2 SYGVNS. V lost 2 bases and J lost 6, with 14 bases in between. CDR3 sequence: CASSEGGLRGNEQFF. CDR3 coding DNA: TGTGCCAGCAGTGAAGGAGGACTAAGGGGCAATGAGCAGTTCTTC. The full variable domain, in which reference TRBV25-1 and TRBJ2-1 provide the parts outside the CDR3, is EADIYQTPRYLVIGTGKKITLECSQTMGHDKMYWYQQDPGMELHLIHYSYGVNSTEKGDLSSESTVSRIRTEHFPLTLESARPSHTSQYLCASSEGGLRGNEQFFGPGTRLTVL.

V is TRBV11-2 and J is TRBJ1-1, with 11 positions matching TRBD1. Germline assignment: CDR1 SGHAT and CDR2 FQNNGV. V was clipped by 5 bases and J by 1 base; unmatched bases: 6. This CDR3 contains 16 residues. CDR3 region: CASSLDRGRRNTEAFF. The CDR3, as DNA: TGTGCCAGCAGCCTGGACAGGGGGCGTCGGAACACTGAAGCTTTCTTT.